The clone carrying this TCR beta chain was seen a few times. One end of the junction varies from germline; a read error may be responsible. The sample is drawn from a study of blood T cells in healthy people across ages. Study as a whole: Capture via template switching afforded approximately one barcoded beta molecule per two T cells.

Alongside a J-beta primer mix, a sample-barcoded 5' primer served in a second PCR lasting about 7 to 11 cycles. A 12-random-nucleotide template-switch adaptor tagged each cDNA molecule. From the 5' RACE reads, TCRdb called clonotypes with MiXCR, one entry per CDR3 protein. The sample consists of 1,800,000 or so distinct CDR3 sequences, about two fifths of them appearing once. This clonotype was sampled from a human donor in good health. Material: blood.

The CDR3 DNA reads as TGCAGCGTTATAGGTACTTCCTACAATGGGCAGTTCTTC. Translation: CSVIGTSYNGQFF. The chain employs TRBV29-1 and TRBJ2-1; D call uncertain. Germline-derived CDR1 and CDR2 are SQVTM and ANQGSEA. The CDR3 is made up of 13 amino acids.